This TCR beta chain derives from a study of control samples from healthy donors and cancer patients. Here immunoSEQ multiplex PCR was the method, and the copy in TCRdb shows in-frame clones only, minus some. The table lists 100,000 to 150,000 clones, about 88% of them singletons. The CDR3 consists of 18 residues. The germline gives CDR1 SGHNT, CDR2 YYREEE (reference sequence). V was pared by 4 bases and J by 0 bases, with 19 bases between. The chain combines TRBV5-4 with TRBJ2-2; either TRBD1 or TRBD2 may fit D (5 bases each). Sequenced input: blood. This sequence originates from a man aged 50 to 59 in good health. CDR3 amino acids: CASSPGTPLTTNTGELFF. In DNA, the CDR3 is TGTGCCAGCAGCCCCGGGACGCCTTTGACAACGAACACCGGGGAGCTGTTTTTT.